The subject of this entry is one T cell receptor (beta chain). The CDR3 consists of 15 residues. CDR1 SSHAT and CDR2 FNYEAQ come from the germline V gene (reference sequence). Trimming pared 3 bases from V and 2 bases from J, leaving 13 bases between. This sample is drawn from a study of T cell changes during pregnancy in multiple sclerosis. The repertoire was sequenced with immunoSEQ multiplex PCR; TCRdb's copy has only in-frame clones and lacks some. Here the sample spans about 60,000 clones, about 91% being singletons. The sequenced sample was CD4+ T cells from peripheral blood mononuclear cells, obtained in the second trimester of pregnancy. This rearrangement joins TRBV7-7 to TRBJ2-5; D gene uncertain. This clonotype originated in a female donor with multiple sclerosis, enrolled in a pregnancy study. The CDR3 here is CASSLNPDLQETQYF. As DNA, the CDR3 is TGTGCCAGCAGCTTGAACCCAGATCTTCAAGAGACCCAGTACTTC.